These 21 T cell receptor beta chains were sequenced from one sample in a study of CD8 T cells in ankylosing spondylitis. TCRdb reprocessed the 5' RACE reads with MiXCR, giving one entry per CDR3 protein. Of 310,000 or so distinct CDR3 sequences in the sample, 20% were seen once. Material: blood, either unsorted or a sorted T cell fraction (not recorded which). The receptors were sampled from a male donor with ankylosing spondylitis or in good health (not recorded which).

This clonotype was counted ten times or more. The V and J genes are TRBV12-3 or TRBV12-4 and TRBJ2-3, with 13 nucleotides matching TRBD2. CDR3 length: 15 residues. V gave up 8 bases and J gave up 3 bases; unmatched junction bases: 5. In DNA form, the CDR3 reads TGTGCCAGCCGCCCGGGACTAGCGGGGACAGATACGCAGTATTTT. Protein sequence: CASRPGLAGTDTQYF.

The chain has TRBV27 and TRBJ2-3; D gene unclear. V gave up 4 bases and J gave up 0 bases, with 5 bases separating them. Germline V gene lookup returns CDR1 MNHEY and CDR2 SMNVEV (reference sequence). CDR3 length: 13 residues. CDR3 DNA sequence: TGTGCCAGCAGTTCATCTAGCACAGATACGCAGTATTTT. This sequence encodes CASSSSSTDTQYF.

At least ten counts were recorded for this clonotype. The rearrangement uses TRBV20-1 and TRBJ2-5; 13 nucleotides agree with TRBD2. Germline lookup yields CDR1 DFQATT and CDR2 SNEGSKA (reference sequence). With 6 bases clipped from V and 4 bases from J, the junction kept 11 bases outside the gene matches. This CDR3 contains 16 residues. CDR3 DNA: TGCAGTGCATCGCGGGGACTAGCGGGGTCGAGAGAGACCCAGTACTTC. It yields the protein CSASRGLAGSRETQYF.

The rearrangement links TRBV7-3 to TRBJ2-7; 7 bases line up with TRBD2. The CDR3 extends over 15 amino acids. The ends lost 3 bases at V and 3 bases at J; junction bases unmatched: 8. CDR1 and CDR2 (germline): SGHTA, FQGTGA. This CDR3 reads CASSFVRESDYEQYV. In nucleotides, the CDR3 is TGTGCCAGCAGCTTTGTGCGGGAGTCGGACTACGAGCAGTACGTC.

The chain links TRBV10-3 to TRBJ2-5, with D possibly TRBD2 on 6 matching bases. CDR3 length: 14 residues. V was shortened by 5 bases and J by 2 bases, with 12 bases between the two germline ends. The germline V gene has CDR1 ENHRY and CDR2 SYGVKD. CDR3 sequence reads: CAISLSEGQETQYF. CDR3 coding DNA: TGTGCCATCAGTCTCTCGGAGGGGCAAGAGACCCAGTACTTC.

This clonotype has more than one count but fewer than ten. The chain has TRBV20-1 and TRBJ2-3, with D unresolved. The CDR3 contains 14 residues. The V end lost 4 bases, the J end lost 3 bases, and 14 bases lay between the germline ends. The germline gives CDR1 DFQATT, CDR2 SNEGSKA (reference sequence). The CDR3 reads CSAKHSFTTDTQYF. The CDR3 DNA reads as TGCAGTGCTAAGCACTCCTTCACAACAGATACGCAGTATTTT.

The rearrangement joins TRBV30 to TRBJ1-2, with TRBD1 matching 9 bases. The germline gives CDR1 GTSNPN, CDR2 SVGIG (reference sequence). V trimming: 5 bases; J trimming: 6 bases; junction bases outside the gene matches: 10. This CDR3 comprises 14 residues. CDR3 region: CAWAYLDRGNGYTF. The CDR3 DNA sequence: TGTGCCTGGGCGTACTTGGACAGGGGTAATGGCTACACCTTC.

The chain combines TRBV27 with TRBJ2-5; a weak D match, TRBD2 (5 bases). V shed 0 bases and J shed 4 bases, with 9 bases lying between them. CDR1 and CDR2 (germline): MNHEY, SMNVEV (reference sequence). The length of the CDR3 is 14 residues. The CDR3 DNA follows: TGTGCCAGCAGTTTATCGAGGGCAGTAGAGACCCAGTACTTC. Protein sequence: CASSLSRAVETQYF.

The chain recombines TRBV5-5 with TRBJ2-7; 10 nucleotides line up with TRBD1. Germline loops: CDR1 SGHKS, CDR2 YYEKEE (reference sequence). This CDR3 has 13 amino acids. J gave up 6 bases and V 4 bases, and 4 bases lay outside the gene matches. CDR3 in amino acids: CASSKDRGFEQYV. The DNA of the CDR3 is TGTGCCAGCAGCAAGGACAGGGGGTTCGAGCAGTACGTC.

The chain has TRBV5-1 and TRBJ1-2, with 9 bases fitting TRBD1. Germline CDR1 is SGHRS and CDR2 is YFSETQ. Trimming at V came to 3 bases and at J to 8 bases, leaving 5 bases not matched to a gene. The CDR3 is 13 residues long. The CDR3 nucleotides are TGCGCCAGCAGCTCCGGACAGGGGAACGGCTACACCTTC. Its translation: CASSSGQGNGYTF.

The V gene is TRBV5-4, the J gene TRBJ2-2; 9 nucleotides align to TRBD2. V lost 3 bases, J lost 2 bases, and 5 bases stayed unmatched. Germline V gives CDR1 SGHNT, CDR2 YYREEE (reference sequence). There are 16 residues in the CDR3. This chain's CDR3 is CASSSAGGLNTGELFF. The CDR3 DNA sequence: TGTGCCAGCAGCTCAGCGGGAGGCCTCAACACCGGGGAGCTGTTTTTT.

In DNA form, the CDR3 reads TGTGCCAGCAGGGGCGAACAGAACACCGGGGAGCTGTTTTTT. This sequence encodes CASRGEQNTGELFF. This sequence joins TRBV9 and TRBJ2-2, with D uncertain. This CDR3 region has 14 residues. Per germline, CDR1 SGDLS and CDR2 YYNGEE. Trimming left V 5 bases short and J 1 base short, with 9 bases between. Full variable domain (remainder filled in from reference TRBV9 and TRBJ2-2): DSGVTQTPKHLITATGQRVTLRCSPRSGDLSVYWYQQSLDQGLQFLIQYYNGEERAKGNILERFSAQQFPDLHSELNLSSLELGDSALYFCASRGEQNTGELFFGEGSRLTVL.

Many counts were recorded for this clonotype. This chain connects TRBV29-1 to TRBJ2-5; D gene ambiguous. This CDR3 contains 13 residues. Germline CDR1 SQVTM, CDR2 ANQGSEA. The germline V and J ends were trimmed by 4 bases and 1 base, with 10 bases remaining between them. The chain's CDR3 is CSVVTALQETQYF. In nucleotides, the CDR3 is TGCAGCGTTGTTACAGCGCTCCAAGAGACCCAGTACTTC.

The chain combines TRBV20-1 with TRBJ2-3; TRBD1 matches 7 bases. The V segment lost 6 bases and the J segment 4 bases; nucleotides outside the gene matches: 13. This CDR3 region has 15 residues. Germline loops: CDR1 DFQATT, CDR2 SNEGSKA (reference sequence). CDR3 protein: CSAHKSGTVSDTQYF. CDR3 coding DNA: TGCAGTGCGCACAAATCCGGGACAGTATCAGATACGCAGTATTTT.

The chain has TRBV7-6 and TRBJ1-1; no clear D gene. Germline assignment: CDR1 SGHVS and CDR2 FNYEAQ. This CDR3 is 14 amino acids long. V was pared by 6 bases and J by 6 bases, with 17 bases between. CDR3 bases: TGTGCCAGCAGTCGCCCCCCACCGGTGGCTGAAGCTTTCTTT. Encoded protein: CASSRPPPVAEAFF.

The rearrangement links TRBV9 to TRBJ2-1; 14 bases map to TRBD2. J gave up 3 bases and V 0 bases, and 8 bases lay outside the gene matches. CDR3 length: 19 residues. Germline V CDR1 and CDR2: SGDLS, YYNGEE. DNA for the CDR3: TGTGCCAGCAGCGTAGAGGGACTAGCGGGGGCCACATACTACAATGAGCAGTTCTTC. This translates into CASSVEGLAGATYYNEQFF.

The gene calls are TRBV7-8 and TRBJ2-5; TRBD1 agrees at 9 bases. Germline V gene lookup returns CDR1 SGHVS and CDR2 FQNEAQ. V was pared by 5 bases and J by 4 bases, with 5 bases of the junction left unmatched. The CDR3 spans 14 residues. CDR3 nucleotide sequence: TGTGCCAGCAGCAGGACAGGGGTAGGAGAGACCCAGTACTTC. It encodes CASSRTGVGETQYF.

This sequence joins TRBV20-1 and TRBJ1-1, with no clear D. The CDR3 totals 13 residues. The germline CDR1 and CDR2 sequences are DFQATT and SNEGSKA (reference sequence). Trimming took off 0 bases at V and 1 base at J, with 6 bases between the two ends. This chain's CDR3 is CSARDLQNTEAFF. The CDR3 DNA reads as TGCAGTGCTAGAGATTTACAGAACACTGAAGCTTTCTTT.

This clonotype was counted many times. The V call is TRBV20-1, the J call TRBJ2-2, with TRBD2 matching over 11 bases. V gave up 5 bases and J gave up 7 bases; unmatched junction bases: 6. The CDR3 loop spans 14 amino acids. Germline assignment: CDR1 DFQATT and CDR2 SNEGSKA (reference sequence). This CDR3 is CSAAGTSGIGELFF. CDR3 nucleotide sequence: TGCAGTGCTGCCGGGACTAGCGGTATCGGGGAGCTGTTTTTT.

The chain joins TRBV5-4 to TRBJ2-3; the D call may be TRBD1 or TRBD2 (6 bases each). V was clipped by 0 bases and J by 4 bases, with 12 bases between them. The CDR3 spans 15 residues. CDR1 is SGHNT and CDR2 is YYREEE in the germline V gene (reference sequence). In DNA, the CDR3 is TGTGCCAGCAGCTTGGAGGGGGGCAGGGCAGATACGCAGTATTTT. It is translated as CASSLEGGRADTQYF.

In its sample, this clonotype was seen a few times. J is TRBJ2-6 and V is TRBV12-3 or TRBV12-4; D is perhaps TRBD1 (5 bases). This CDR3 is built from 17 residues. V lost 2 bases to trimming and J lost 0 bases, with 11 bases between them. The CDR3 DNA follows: TGTGCCAGCAGTTTAACCAGGGTGCTCTCTGGGGCCAACGTCCTGACTTTC. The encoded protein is CASSLTRVLSGANVLTF.